Shown below are 32 T cell receptor beta chains from a single sample sequenced in a study of CD8+CD57+ T cells in acquired aplastic anemia. TCR beta VDJ and CDR3 were profiled, and genomic DNA was the template. TCRdb independently ran MiXCR on the reads; one entry per CDR3 protein. The data show fewer than 85,000 distinct CDR3 sequences, less than 85% seen once. All patients picked for sequencing had shown, by flow cytometry, an expansion of CD8+CD57+ cells. Sequenced: sorted CD4+, CD8+, or CD8+CD57+ T cells (not recorded which) from PBMCs. The source of these receptors is a human donor with aplastic anemia.

The chain links TRBV28 to TRBJ2-7, with 13 bases fitting TRBD2. This CDR3 is 18 amino acids long. J lost 1 base, V lost 5 bases, and 11 bases had no gene match. CDR1 and CDR2 from the germline V gene are MDHEN and SYDVKM. CDR3 region: CASSVRALAGGGSYEQYV. CDR3 coding DNA: TGTGCCAGCAGTGTCAGGGCACTAGCGGGGGGGGGATCCTACGAGCAGTACGTC.

The rearrangement links TRBV19 to TRBJ1-2, with D uncertain. Germline V gives CDR1 LNHDA, CDR2 SQIVND (reference sequence). The CDR3 has 12 residues. Trimming took off 7 bases at V and 4 bases at J, with 10 bases between the two ends. The chain's CDR3 is CASMHSGYGYTF. For the CDR3, the DNA is TGTGCCAGTATGCACTCGGGCTATGGCTACACCTTC.

This clonotype was observed a single time. The chain employs TRBV7-9 and TRBJ2-5, with 10 bases identical to TRBD2. Germline V CDR1 and CDR2: SEHNR, FQNEAQ (reference sequence). J was trimmed by 4 bases and V by 5 bases; bases with no gene match: 7. The CDR3 spans 15 residues. This CDR3 reads CASSGLAGVGETQYF. In DNA, the CDR3 is TGTGCCAGCAGCGGGCTAGCGGGGGTTGGAGAGACCCAGTACTTC.

This clonotype was detected a few times. DNA for the CDR3: TGCGCCAGCAGCTTCTGGGCCGCCGGGGAGCTGTTTTTT. Translated, it gives CASSFWAAGELFF. The genes are TRBV5-1 and TRBJ2-2, with D unclear. Trimming pared 2 bases from V and 6 bases from J, leaving 8 bases between. Germline V gene data show CDR1 as SGHRS and CDR2 as YFSETQ. The CDR3 loop spans 13 amino acids.

The V call is TRBV5-1, the J call TRBJ2-5; D is possibly TRBD1 (6 bases). CDR3 length equals 16 residues. The V end was cut by 0 bases, the J end by 3 bases, with 15 bases between. The germline CDR1 and CDR2 sequences are SGHRS and YFSETQ. CDR3 residues: CASSLEGDTGKETQYF. CDR3 DNA sequence: TGCGCCAGCAGCTTGGAAGGGGACACGGGAAAAGAGACCCAGTACTTC.

To note about this clonotype: Sequence at one end of the junction differs from germline and may be a read error. V usage is TRBV5-5 and J usage is TRBJ2-5, with D unclear. The germline V gene has CDR1 SGHKS and CDR2 YYEKEE (reference sequence). This CDR3 has 14 residues. This CDR3 is CASSYPRIGETQHF. In nucleotides, the CDR3 is TGTGCCAGCAGCTATCCGAGGATAGGAGAGACCCAGCACTTC. Combining the CDR3 with reference TRBV5-5 and TRBJ2-5 gives the whole variable domain DAGVTQSPTHLIKTRGQQVTLRCSPISGHKSVSWYQQVLGQGPQFIFQYYEKEERGRGNFPDRFSARQFPNYSSELNVNALLLGDSALYLCASSYPRIGETQHFGPGTRLLVL.

This sequence joins TRBV19 and TRBJ1-2, with 10 positions matching TRBD1. Trimming removed 1 base from V and 6 bases from J; junction bases left unmatched: 11. The V gene's germline CDR1 is LNHDA and CDR2 SQIVND (reference sequence). The CDR3 runs to 17 residues. The CDR3 sequence: CASSIGQGATRRDGYTF. DNA of the CDR3: TGTGCCAGTAGTATAGGACAGGGGGCGACGAGAAGGGATGGCTACACCTTC.

This clonotype was counted a few times. The V gene is TRBV15, the J gene TRBJ1-2, with D hard to call. In germline, CDR1 is LNHNV, CDR2 YYDKDF (reference sequence). V dropped 1 base and J dropped 2 bases, with 14 bases sitting between them. The CDR3 is 16 amino acids. The CDR3 coding sequence is TGTGCCACCAGCAGAGGTGGAGCAGCCCTAAACTATGGCTACACCTTC. This sequence encodes CATSRGGAALNYGYTF. The complete variable domain, with remaining parts taken from reference TRBV15 and TRBJ1-2, reads DAMVIQNPRYQVTQFGKPVTLSCSQTLNHNVMYWYQQKSSQAPKLLFHYYDKDFNNEADTPDNFQSRRPNTSFCFLDIRSPGLGDTAMYLCATSRGGAALNYGYTFGSGTRLTVV.

For this clonotype: At one of its ends the junction is not consistent with the germline gene, which may arise from a read error. The chain combines TRBV24-1 with TRBJ2-3; tentatively, D is TRBD2 (6 bases). This CDR3 is built from 12 residues. Germline lookup yields CDR1 KGHDR and CDR2 SFDVKD. The CDR3 region is CATSGGEDTQYF. The CDR3 nucleotides are TGTGCCACCAGTGGCGGGGAGGATACGCAGTACTTT.

The genes are TRBV7-2 and TRBJ2-7; D gene ambiguous. Trimming left V 4 bases short and J 2 bases short, with 9 bases between. The germline CDR1 and CDR2 sequences are SGHTA and FQGNSA. The CDR3 totals 13 residues. CDR3 in DNA: TGTGCCAGCAGCTCTCTCGGCACCTACGAGCAGTACTTC. Translated, it gives CASSSLGTYEQYF.

The chain links TRBV7-3 to TRBJ2-3; D unresolved. This CDR3 has 13 amino acids. Looked up from germline, CDR1 is SGHTA and CDR2 is FQGTGA. V lost 3 bases and J 6 bases, leaving 10 bases between the germline ends. The CDR3 coding sequence is TGTGCCAGCAGCTTTACCGCTAGGGATACGCAGTATTTT. Translation: CASSFTARDTQYF.

This clonotype was seen at least ten times. This sequence joins TRBV7-8 and TRBJ2-7; TRBD1 matches at 11 bases. V was pared by 4 bases and J by 0 bases, with 5 bases of the junction left unmatched. The CDR3 consists of 16 residues. Germline loops: CDR1 SGHVS, CDR2 FQNEAQ. CDR3 bases: TGTGCCAGCAGCTATGGGACAGGGGGTAACTCCTACGAGCAGTACTTC. This sequence encodes CASSYGTGGNSYEQYF.

This chain links TRBV7-8 with TRBJ2-7, with 7 bases fitting TRBD2. V shed 1 base and J 2 bases; nucleotides not matched to a gene: 5. This CDR3 is built from 15 residues. Germline CDR1 reads SGHVS; CDR2 reads FQNEAQ. The CDR3 region is CASSLGRRGTYEQYF. In DNA form, the CDR3 reads TGTGCCAGCAGCTTAGGGCGGCGGGGGACCTACGAGCAGTACTTC.

This chain links TRBV12-3 or TRBV12-4 with TRBJ2-3; D possibly corresponds to TRBD2 (6 bases). V was pared by 4 bases and J by 2 bases, with 13 bases between. The CDR3 runs to 15 residues. CDR3 residues: CASSYSGVNTDTQYF. Here the CDR3 DNA reads TGTGCCAGCAGTTATAGCGGCGTAAACACAGATACGCAGTATTTT.

The rearrangement joins TRBV11-1 to TRBJ1-6, with D perhaps TRBD1 (6 bases). Trimming took 6 bases from V and 10 from J, leaving 16 bases between them. The V gene's germline CDR1 is SGHAT and CDR2 FQDESV (reference sequence). CDR3 length: 14 residues. The CDR3 is CASSYDRWGSPLHF. CDR3 bases: TGTGCCAGCAGTTATGACAGGTGGGGGTCACCCCTCCACTTT.

This chain uses TRBV15 with TRBJ1-1; perhaps TRBD1 as D (6 bases). Per the germline V gene, CDR1 is LNHNV and CDR2 is YYDKDF (reference sequence). V lost 5 bases, J lost 5 bases, and 15 bases lay in between. The CDR3 sequence is 14 residues long. The CDR3 loop is CATSPGTSGTEAFF. In nucleotides, the CDR3 is TGTGCCACCAGCCCCGGGACATCGGGGACTGAAGCTTTCTTT.

The V gene is TRBV12-1, the J gene TRBJ2-7; the DNA was not used to check the table's D call, TRBD1. TRBV12-1 is tagged as a pseudogene. CDR3 length equals 15 residues. The CDR3 region is CASSFRDWGSNEQYF. In nucleotides, the CDR3 is TGTGCCAGCAGCTTTAGGGACTGGGGGTCAAACGAGCAGTACTTC.

This clonotype was observed a handful of times. J is TRBJ1-5 and V is TRBV19; D is unclear. This CDR3 has 14 residues. Trimming removed 7 bases from V and 3 bases from J, with 13 bases in between. Per the germline V gene, CDR1 is LNHDA and CDR2 is SQIVND (reference sequence). The CDR3 is CASTPGPYNQPQHF. In nucleotides, the CDR3 is TGTGCCAGTACCCCGGGCCCCTACAATCAGCCCCAGCATTTT.

V gene TRBV5-5 combines with J gene TRBJ1-6, with a weak D call TRBD1 (6 bases). Trimming shortened V by 4 bases and J by 10 bases, and 15 bases separated the two germline ends. The CDR3 extends over 14 amino acids. CDR1 is SGHKS, CDR2 YYEKEE, per germline (reference sequence). For the CDR3, the DNA is TGTGCCAGCAGCCTTGGACAGTCTAGCTCACCCCTCCACTTT. Its protein product is CASSLGQSSSPLHF. The full variable domain, its missing parts supplied by reference TRBV5-5 and TRBJ1-6, is DAGVTQSPTHLIKTRGQQVTLRCSPISGHKSVSWYQQVLGQGPQFIFQYYEKEERGRGNFPDRFSARQFPNYSSELNVNALLLGDSALYLCASSLGQSSSPLHFGNGTRLTVT.

Comments on this clonotype: The junction does not match germline at one end; this may be a read error. The chain uses TRBV14 and TRBJ2-5; D remains unclear. This CDR3 comprises 13 residues. The germline gives CDR1 SGHDN, CDR2 FVKESK. The CDR3 loop is CASRPIGGEAQYF. CDR3 in DNA: TGTGCCAGCAGGCCCATAGGTGGAGAGGCCCAGTACTTC.

The rearrangement links TRBV25-1 to TRBJ1-1; no firm D call. The germline V gene has CDR1 MGHDK and CDR2 SYGVNS. The CDR3 totals 14 residues. With 0 bases removed from V and 1 base from J, the gap between germline ends came to 6 bases. The CDR3 spells CASSEYSKNTEAFF. For the CDR3, the DNA is TGTGCCAGCAGTGAATATTCGAAGAACACTGAAGCTTTCTTT.

The gene calls are TRBV5-8 and TRBJ1-1; D call uncertain. The CDR3 sequence is 14 residues long. CDR1 and CDR2 (germline): SGHTS, YDEGEE. The V and J ends lost 2 bases and 4 bases respectively, with 12 bases between them. Here the CDR3 reads CASSLPQSSTEAFF. In DNA, the CDR3 is TGTGCCAGCAGCTTACCGCAGTCTAGCACTGAAGCTTTCTTT.

This sequence joins TRBV25-1 and TRBJ2-5; D is possibly TRBD2 (6 bases). The V end was cut by 1 base, the J end by 4 bases, with 16 bases between. Germline V gene lookup returns CDR1 MGHDK and CDR2 SYGVNS. The CDR3 runs 16 residues. This CDR3 is CASSESEGSNGETQYF. The DNA for the CDR3 is TGTGCCAGCAGTGAATCGGAGGGGTCCAACGGAGAGACCCAGTACTTC.

V and J are TRBV20-1 and TRBJ1-1, with D possibly matching TRBD1 (6 bases). The CDR3 is 16 residues long. Germline-derived CDR1 and CDR2 are DFQATT and SNEGSKA (reference sequence). Trimming took 0 bases from V and 2 from J, leaving 16 bases between them. The chain's CDR3 is CSARDYTGPANTEAFF. The CDR3 DNA is TGCAGTGCTAGAGATTACACAGGGCCCGCCAACACTGAAGCTTTCTTT.

This chain joins TRBV29-1 and TRBJ2-7, with a possible D match to TRBD1 (5 bases). Trimming removed 0 bases from V and 6 bases from J, with 15 bases in between. The CDR3 sequence is 14 residues long. Per the germline V gene, CDR1 is SQVTM and CDR2 is ANQGSEA. The CDR3 loop reads CSVEDRAGPAEQYF. The CDR3, as DNA: TGCAGCGTTGAAGATCGGGCAGGGCCAGCCGAGCAGTACTTC.

V usage is TRBV2 and J usage is TRBJ2-1; D remains ambiguous. The V end was cut by 7 bases, the J end by 6 bases, with 13 bases between. Germline V gene data show CDR1 as SNHLY and CDR2 as FYNNEI. This CDR3 contains 13 residues. CDR3 loop: CASNTDTGNEQFF. In nucleotides, the CDR3 is TGTGCCAGCAACACTGACACGGGCAATGAGCAGTTCTTC.

The rearrangement uses TRBV10-3 and TRBJ1-1, with a possible D match to TRBD1 (5 bases). V dropped 3 bases and J dropped 14 bases, with 13 bases sitting between them. Germline V gene lookup returns CDR1 ENHRY and CDR2 SYGVKD. This CDR3 spans 11 amino acids. In nucleotides, the CDR3 is TGTGCCATCAGTGACCCGAGGGGAGCCTTCTTT. Residues: CAISDPRGAFF.

The CDR3 DNA sequence: TGTGCCAGTAGTCAAGGGGGGGCCGAATTCTTC. The encoded protein is CASSQGGAEFF. The V and J genes are TRBV19 and TRBJ2-1, with a possible D match to TRBD2 (7 bases). In germline, CDR1 is LNHDA, CDR2 SQIVND (reference sequence). Trimming left V 5 bases short and J 16 bases short, with 15 bases between. The CDR3 is made up of 11 amino acids.

The chain is built from TRBV7-9 and TRBJ2-5; 14 bases align to TRBD2. The CDR3 totals 14 residues. Looked up from germline, CDR1 is SEHNR and CDR2 is FQNEAQ (reference sequence). Unmatched junction bases numbered 9, after V lost 4 bases and J lost 14 bases. The CDR3 nucleotides are TGTGCCAGCAGCTCCGGACTAGCGGGAGGCCGAAATTACTTC. Translation gives CASSSGLAGGRNYF.

This chain uses TRBV27 with TRBJ1-5; the D is unclear. The V end was cut by 5 bases, the J end by 0 bases, with 11 bases between. The CDR3 spans 15 residues. CDR1 and CDR2 from the germline V gene are MNHEY and SMNVEV (reference sequence). The CDR3 is CASSTVGDSNQPQHF. The CDR3, as DNA: TGTGCCAGCAGTACCGTTGGGGATAGCAATCAGCCCCAGCATTTT.

The chain recombines TRBV25-1 with TRBJ1-1; tentative D call: TRBD1 (5 bases). Germline CDR1 is MGHDK and CDR2 is SYGVNS. V lost 3 bases and J 4 bases, leaving 9 bases between the germline ends. There are 13 residues in the CDR3. The CDR3 bases are TGTGCCAGCAGTGAGGGGACTATCACTGAAGCTTTCTTT. Translation: CASSEGTITEAFF.

The chain uses TRBV19 and TRBJ1-1; 7 bases line up with TRBD1. Germline CDR1 LNHDA, CDR2 SQIVND (reference sequence). V gave up 10 bases and J gave up 0 bases; unmatched junction bases: 11. CDR3 length: 15 amino acids. CDR3 residues: CATRIDRAVNTEAFF. DNA of the CDR3: TGTGCCACCCGAATAGACAGGGCCGTGAACACTGAAGCTTTCTTT.